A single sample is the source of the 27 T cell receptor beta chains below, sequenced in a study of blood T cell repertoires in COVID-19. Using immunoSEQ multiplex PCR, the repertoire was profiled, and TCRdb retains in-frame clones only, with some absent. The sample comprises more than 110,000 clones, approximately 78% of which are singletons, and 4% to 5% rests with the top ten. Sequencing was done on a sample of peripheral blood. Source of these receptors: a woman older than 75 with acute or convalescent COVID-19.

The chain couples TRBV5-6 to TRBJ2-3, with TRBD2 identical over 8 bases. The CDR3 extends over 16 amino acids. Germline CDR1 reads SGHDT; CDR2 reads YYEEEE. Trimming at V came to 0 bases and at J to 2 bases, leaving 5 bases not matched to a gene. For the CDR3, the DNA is TGTGCCAGCAGCTTGGGCGGGGGGCGATACACAGATACGCAGTATTTT. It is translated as CASSLGGGRYTDTQYF.

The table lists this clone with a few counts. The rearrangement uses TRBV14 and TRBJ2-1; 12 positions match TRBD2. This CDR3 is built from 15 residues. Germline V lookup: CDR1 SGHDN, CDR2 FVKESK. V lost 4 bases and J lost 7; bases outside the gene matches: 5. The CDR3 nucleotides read TGTGCCAGCAGCCCCCTAGCGGGAGGGCCGAATGAGCAGTTCTTC. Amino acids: CASSPLAGGPNEQFF.

CDR3 DNA sequence: TGTGCCAGCAGCTTGGGCAGACAGGGCAGTGGAGCTTTCTTT. Translating gives CASSLGRQGSGAFF. The chain uses TRBV7-9 and TRBJ1-1; the match to TRBD1 covers 7 bases. The CDR3 spans 14 residues. Germline CDR1 reads SEHNR; CDR2 reads FQNEAQ (reference sequence). Losses at the gene ends were 3 bases for V and 10 bases for J; bases not matched to a gene: 11.

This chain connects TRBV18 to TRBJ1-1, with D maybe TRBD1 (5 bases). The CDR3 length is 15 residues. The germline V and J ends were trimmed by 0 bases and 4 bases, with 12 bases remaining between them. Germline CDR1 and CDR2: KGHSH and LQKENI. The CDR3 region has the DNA TGTGCCAGCTCACCACCCGACAGCTCTTTCACTGAAGCTTTCTTT. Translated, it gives CASSPPDSSFTEAFF.

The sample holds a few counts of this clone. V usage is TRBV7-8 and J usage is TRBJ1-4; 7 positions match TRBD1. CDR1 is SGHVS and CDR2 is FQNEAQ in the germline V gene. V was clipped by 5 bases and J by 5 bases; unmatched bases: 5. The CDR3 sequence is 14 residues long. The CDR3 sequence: CASSLRDRNEKLFF. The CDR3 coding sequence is TGTGCCAGCAGCCTACGGGACAGAAATGAAAAACTGTTTTTT.

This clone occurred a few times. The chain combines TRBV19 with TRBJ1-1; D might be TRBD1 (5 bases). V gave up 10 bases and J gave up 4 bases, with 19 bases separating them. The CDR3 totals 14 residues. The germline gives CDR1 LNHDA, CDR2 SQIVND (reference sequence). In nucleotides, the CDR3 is TGTGCCACTCGCCACGGGGGGGGGAGCACTGAAGCTTTCTTT. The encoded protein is CATRHGGGSTEAFF.

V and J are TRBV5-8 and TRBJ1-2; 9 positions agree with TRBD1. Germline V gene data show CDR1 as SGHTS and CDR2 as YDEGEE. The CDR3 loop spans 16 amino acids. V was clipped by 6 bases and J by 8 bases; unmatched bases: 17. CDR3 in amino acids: CASILLPGQGTRGYTF. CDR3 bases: TGTGCCAGCATCCTGCTACCGGGACAGGGAACGAGGGGCTACACCTTC.

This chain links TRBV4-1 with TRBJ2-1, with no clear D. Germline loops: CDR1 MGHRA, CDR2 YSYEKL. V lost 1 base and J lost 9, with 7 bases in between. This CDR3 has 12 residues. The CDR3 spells CASSQVGGEQFF. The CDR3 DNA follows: TGCGCCAGCAGCCAAGTCGGTGGTGAGCAGTTCTTC.

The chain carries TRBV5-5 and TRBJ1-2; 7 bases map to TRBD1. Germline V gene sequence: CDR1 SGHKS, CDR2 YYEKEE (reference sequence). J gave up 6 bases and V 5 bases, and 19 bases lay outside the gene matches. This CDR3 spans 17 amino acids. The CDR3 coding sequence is TGTGCCAGCAGATTAACAGGGGTAGTATCTTTTCTTGATGGCTACACCTTC. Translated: CASRLTGVVSFLDGYTF.

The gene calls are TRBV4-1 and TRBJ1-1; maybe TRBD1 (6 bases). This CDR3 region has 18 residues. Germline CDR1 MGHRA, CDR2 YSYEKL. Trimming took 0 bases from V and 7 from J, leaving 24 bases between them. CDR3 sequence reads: CASSQEGIRLRGGNEAFF. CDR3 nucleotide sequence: TGCGCCAGCAGCCAAGAAGGTATCAGGCTAAGGGGGGGAAATGAAGCTTTCTTT.

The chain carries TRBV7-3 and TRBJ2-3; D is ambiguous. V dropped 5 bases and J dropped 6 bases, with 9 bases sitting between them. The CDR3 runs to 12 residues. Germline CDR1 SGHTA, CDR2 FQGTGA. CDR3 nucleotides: TGTGCCAGCAGCCGCAACGGGGATACGCAGTATTTT. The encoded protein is CASSRNGDTQYF.

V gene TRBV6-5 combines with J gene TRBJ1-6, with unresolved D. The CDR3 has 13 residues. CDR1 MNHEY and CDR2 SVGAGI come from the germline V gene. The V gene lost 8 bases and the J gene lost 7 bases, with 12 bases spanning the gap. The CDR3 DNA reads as TGTGCCAGCCGAGGGATTTTGAATTCACCCCTCCACTTT. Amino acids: CASRGILNSPLHF.

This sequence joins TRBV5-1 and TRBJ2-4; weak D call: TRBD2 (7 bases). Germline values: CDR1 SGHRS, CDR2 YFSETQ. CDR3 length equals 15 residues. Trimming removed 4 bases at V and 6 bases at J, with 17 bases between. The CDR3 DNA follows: TGCGCCAGCAGCACGTTTCGGGGGGCCGGAAACATTCAGTACTTC. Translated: CASSTFRGAGNIQYF.

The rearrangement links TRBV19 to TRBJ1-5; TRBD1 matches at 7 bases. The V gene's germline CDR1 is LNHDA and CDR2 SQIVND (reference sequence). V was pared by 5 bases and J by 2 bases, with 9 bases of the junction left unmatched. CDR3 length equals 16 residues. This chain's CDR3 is CASSGNHRGGNQPQHF. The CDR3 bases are TGTGCCAGTAGTGGTAATCACAGGGGTGGCAATCAGCCCCAGCATTTT.

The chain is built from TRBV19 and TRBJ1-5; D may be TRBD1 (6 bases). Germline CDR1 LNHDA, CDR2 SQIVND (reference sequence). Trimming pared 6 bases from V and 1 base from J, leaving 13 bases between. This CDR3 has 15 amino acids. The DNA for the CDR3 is TGTGCCAGTAGGGAGATAAGGGGGAGCAATCAGCCCCAGCATTTT. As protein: CASREIRGSNQPQHF.

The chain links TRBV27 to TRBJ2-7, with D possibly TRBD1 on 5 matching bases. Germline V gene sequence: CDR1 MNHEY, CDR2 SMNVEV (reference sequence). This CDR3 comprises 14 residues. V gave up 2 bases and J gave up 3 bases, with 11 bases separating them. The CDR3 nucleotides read TGTGCCAGCAGTTTAACTATAGGGGTCTACGAGCAGTACTTC. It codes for CASSLTIGVYEQYF.

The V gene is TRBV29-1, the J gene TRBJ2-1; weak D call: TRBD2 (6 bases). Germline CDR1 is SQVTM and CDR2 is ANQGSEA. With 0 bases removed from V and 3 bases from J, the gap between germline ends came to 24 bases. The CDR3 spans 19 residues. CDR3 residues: CSVEELRLGLPRLYNEQFF. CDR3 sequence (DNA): TGCAGCGTTGAAGAATTGAGGTTGGGACTTCCAAGGCTCTACAATGAGCAGTTCTTC.

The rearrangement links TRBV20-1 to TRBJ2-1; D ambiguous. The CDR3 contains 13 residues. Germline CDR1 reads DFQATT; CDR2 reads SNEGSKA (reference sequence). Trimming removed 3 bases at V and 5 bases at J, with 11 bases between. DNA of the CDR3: TGCAGTGCTAGTGGTAGCCCCGACAATGAGCAGTTCTTC. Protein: CSASGSPDNEQFF.

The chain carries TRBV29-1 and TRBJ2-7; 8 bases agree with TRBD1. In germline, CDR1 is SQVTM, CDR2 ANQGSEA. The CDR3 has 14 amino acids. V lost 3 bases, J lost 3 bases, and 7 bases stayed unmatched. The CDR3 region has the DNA TGCAGCGTTGAGACAGGGGATACCTTCTACGAGCAGTACTTC. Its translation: CSVETGDTFYEQYF.

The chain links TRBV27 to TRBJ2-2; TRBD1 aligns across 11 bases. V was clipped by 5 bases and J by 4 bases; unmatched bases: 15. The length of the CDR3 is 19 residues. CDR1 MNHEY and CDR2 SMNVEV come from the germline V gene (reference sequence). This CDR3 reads CASSPYPGQGARGTGELFF. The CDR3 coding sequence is TGTGCCAGCAGTCCGTATCCTGGACAGGGGGCGCGGGGCACCGGGGAGCTGTTTTTT.

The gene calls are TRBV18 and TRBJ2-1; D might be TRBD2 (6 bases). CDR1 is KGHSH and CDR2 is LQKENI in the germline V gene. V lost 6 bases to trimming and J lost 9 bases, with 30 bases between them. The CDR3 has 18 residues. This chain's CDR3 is CASSPLQVRGLLRGEQFF. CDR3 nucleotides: TGTGCCAGCTCCCCTCTTCAGGTTAGGGGACTTCTGCGGGGTGAGCAGTTCTTC. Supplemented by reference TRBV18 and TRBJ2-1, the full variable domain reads NAGVMQNPRHLVRRRGQEARLRCSPMKGHSHVYWYRQLPEEGLKFMVYLQKENIIDESGMPKERFSAEFPKEGPSILRIQQVVRGDSAAYFCASSPLQVRGLLRGEQFFGPGTRLTVL.

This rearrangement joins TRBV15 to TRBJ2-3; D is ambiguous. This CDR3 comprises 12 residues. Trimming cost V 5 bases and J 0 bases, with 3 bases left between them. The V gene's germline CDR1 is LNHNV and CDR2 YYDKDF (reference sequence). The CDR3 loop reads CATSSSTDTQYF. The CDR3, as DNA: TGTGCCACCAGCTCAAGCACAGATACGCAGTATTTT.

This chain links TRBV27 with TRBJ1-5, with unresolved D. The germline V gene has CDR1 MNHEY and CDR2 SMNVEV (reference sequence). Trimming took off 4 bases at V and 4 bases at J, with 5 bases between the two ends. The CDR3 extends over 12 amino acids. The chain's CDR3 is CASSSQNQPQHF. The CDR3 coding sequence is TGTGCCAGCAGTTCCCAGAATCAGCCCCAGCATTTT.

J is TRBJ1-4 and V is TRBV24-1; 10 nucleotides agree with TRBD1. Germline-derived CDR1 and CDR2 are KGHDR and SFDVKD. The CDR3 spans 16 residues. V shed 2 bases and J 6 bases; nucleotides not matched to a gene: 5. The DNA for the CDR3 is TGTGCCACCAGTGATTCCGCCGGGACAGGGGATGAAAAACTGTTTTTT. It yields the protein CATSDSAGTGDEKLFF.

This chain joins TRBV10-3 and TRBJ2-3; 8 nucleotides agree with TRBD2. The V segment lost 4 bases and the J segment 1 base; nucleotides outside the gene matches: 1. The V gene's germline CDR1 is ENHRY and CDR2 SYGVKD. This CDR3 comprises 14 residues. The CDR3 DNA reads TGTGCCATCAGTGCAGCGGGAGGCACAGATACGCAGTATTTT. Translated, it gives CAISAAGGTDTQYF.

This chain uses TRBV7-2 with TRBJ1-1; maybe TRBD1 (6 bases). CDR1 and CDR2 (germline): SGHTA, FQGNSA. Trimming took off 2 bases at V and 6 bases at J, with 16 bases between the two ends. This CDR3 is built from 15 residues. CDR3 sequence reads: CASSLWGRGSAEAFF. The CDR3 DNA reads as TGTGCCAGCAGCTTATGGGGCAGGGGTTCTGCTGAAGCTTTCTTT.

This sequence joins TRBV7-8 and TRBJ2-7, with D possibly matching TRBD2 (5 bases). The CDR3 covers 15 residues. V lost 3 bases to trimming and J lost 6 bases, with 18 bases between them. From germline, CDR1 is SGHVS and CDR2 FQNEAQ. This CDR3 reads CASSLVARELFEQYF. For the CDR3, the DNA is TGTGCCAGCAGCTTGGTGGCTAGGGAGCTCTTCGAGCAGTACTTC. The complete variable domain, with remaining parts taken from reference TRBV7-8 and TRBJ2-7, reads GAGVSQSPRYKVAKRGQDVALRCDPISGHVSLFWYQQALGQGPEFLTYFQNEAQLDKSGLPSDRFFAERPEGSVSTLKIQRTQQEDSAVYLCASSLVARELFEQYFGPGTRLTVT.